The 32 T cell receptor beta chains reported below all come from one sample, sequenced in a study of blood T cell repertoires in COVID-19 (TCRdb year 2020). Libraries were prepared through the immunoSEQ multiplex PCR assay. TCRdb re-hosts the immuneACCESS table, in-frame sequences only. Its copies lack some clones; in the studies checked, an unresolved V gene accounts for under half of them, and the cause for the rest is not known. The sample table lists around 70,000 clones, around 80% of them with a count of one. The ten largest clones take up around 5% of the sample. Sequenced sample: peripheral blood. The receptors shown here come from a woman at least 80 years old with active or convalescent COVID-19.

This chain links TRBV7-3 with TRBJ2-2; 13 bases agree with TRBD2. Germline CDR1 SGHTA, CDR2 FQGTGA. This CDR3 is built from 15 residues. J lost 6 bases, V lost 4 bases, and 2 bases had no gene match. The CDR3 here is CASSSGLAGAGELFF. CDR3 DNA sequence: TGTGCCAGCAGCTCCGGACTAGCGGGAGCCGGGGAGCTGTTTTTT.

V is TRBV24-1 and J is TRBJ2-1, with TRBD2 matching over 14 bases. The CDR3 contains 14 residues. CDR1 and CDR2 from the germline V gene are KGHDR and SFDVKD. The junction had 3 bases not matched to a gene; V was cut back by 8 bases and J by 7 bases. The CDR3 reads CATTGTSGRNEQFF. CDR3 nucleotide sequence: TGTGCCACCACCGGGACTAGCGGGAGAAATGAGCAGTTCTTC.

The chain employs TRBV11-2 and TRBJ2-7; TRBD1 might be the D (5 bases). V lost 0 bases to trimming and J lost 0 bases, with 6 bases between them. From germline, CDR1 is SGHAT and CDR2 FQNNGV. The CDR3 runs to 14 residues. In nucleotides, the CDR3 is TGTGCCAGCAGCTTAGAGACAGTCTCCTACGAGCAGTACTTC. The encoded protein is CASSLETVSYEQYF.

The chain combines TRBV11-3 with TRBJ2-7; D may be TRBD2 (6 bases). Germline-derived CDR1 and CDR2 are SGHNT and YENEEA. The CDR3 runs 14 residues. V was trimmed by 4 bases and J by 4 bases, leaving 14 bases between them. The CDR3 DNA follows: TGTGCCAGCAGCTGGAGGGGAGAGAATTACGAGCAGTACTTC. This sequence encodes CASSWRGENYEQYF. The complete variable domain, with remaining parts taken from reference TRBV11-3 and TRBJ2-7, reads EAGVVQSPRYKIIEKKQPVAFWCNPISGHNTLYWYLQNLGQGPELLIRYENEEAVDDSQLPKDRFSAERLKGVDSTLKIQPAELGDSAVYLCASSWRGENYEQYFGPGTRLTVT.

V usage is TRBV6-2 or TRBV6-3 and J usage is TRBJ2-1; D is undetermined. The germline CDR1 and CDR2 sequences are MNHEY and SVGEGT. V lost 2 bases, J lost 6 bases, and 11 bases lay in between. CDR3 length: 14 amino acids. CDR3 amino acids: CASSYVGTANEQFF. CDR3 nucleotide sequence: TGTGCCAGCAGTTACGTAGGCACAGCCAATGAGCAGTTCTTC.

The J gene is TRBJ2-7, the V gene TRBV5-1, with 10 bases matching TRBD2. Losses at the gene ends were 4 bases for V and 7 bases for J; bases not matched to a gene: 14. The CDR3 contains 16 residues. CDR1 SGHRS and CDR2 YFSETQ come from the germline V gene. The CDR3: CASSPRIAGGPREQYF. The DNA for the CDR3 is TGCGCCAGCAGCCCGCGGATAGCGGGAGGACCTCGGGAGCAGTACTTC.

This chain uses TRBV11-2 with TRBJ2-1, with 11 bases matching TRBD2. The trim removed 5 bases at V and 6 bases at J, leaving 12 bases unmatched. CDR1 is SGHAT and CDR2 is FQNNGV in the germline V gene. This CDR3 contains 17 residues. Here the CDR3 DNA reads TGTGCCAGCAGCCTCCGGATAGCGGGAGGGCCGACCAATGAGCAGTTCTTC. It encodes CASSLRIAGGPTNEQFF.

The rearrangement uses TRBV5-5 and TRBJ1-3; 9 bases match TRBD1. From germline, CDR1 is SGHKS and CDR2 YYEKEE (reference sequence). CDR3 size: 16 residues. Unmatched junction bases numbered 7, after V lost 4 bases and J lost 2 bases. In DNA form, the CDR3 reads TGTGCCAGCAGCGAAGCGGGACAGGGCGCTGGAAACACCATATATTTT. Translated: CASSEAGQGAGNTIYF. Together with reference TRBV5-5 and TRBJ1-3, the CDR3 gives the full variable domain: DAGVTQSPTHLIKTRGQQVTLRCSPISGHKSVSWYQQVLGQGPQFIFQYYEKEERGRGNFPDRFSARQFPNYSSELNVNALLLGDSALYLCASSEAGQGAGNTIYFGEGSWLTVV.

The genes are TRBV5-4 and TRBJ2-5; D is possibly TRBD1 (8 bases). The CDR3 is made up of 16 amino acids. Trimming stripped 1 base from V and 5 bases from J, with 18 bases between. Germline CDR1 reads SGHNT; CDR2 reads YYREEE (reference sequence). CDR3 region: CASSLFGQGGGETQYF. For the CDR3, the DNA is TGTGCCAGCAGCTTGTTCGGACAGGGCGGGGGTGAGACCCAGTACTTC.

In its sample, this clone was seen once. Relative to the germline gene, one junction end is altered; a read error may explain this. The V gene is TRBV4-2, the J gene TRBJ1-1, with 9 bases lining up with TRBD1. Germline CDR1 reads LGHNA; CDR2 reads YNFKEQ. This CDR3 comprises 17 residues. CDR3 nucleotide sequence: TGTGCCAGCAGCCAATTACCGGGACAGGGCTTGAAGACTGAAGCTTTCTTT. It translates to CASSQLPGQGLKTEAFF.

Here the CDR3 reads CSVVVGRNEQFF. The CDR3 nucleotides read TGCAGCGTTGTAGTGGGGAGGAATGAGCAGTTCTTC. The chain uses TRBV29-1 and TRBJ2-1; possibly TRBD2 for D (6 bases). This CDR3 contains 12 residues. V dropped 4 bases and J dropped 7 bases, with 11 bases sitting between them. Germline V CDR1 and CDR2: SQVTM, ANQGSEA.

The chain couples TRBV11-3 to TRBJ2-1; TRBD2 aligns across 7 bases. J was trimmed by 4 bases and V by 0 bases; bases with no gene match: 9. The CDR3 is 17 amino acids. Looked up from germline, CDR1 is SGHNT and CDR2 is YENEEA. The CDR3 DNA reads TGTGCCAGCAGCTTAGAGTCGGCTAGCGGAACATACAATGAGCAGTTCTTC. Its protein is CASSLESASGTYNEQFF.

The chain uses TRBV28 and TRBJ1-5, with TRBD1 matching over 7 bases. J lost 5 bases, V lost 4 bases, and 8 bases had no gene match. Germline loops: CDR1 MDHEN, CDR2 SYDVKM. The CDR3 loop spans 15 amino acids. CDR3 region: CASSSEGAGDQPQHF. DNA for the CDR3: TGTGCCAGCAGTTCGGAGGGGGCAGGGGATCAGCCCCAGCATTTT.

This chain connects TRBV12-3 or TRBV12-4 to TRBJ2-1; unclear D gene. Trimming shortened V by 3 bases and J by 6 bases, and 6 bases separated the two germline ends. The CDR3 extends over 12 amino acids. The CDR3 sequence: CASSFSRNEQFF. The CDR3 bases are TGTGCCAGCAGTTTTAGCCGCAATGAGCAGTTCTTC.

The chain employs TRBV6-5 and TRBJ1-3; D may be TRBD1 (6 bases). This CDR3 spans 15 amino acids. Deletions cut 6 bases from V and 9 bases from J, with 21 bases between. Germline V gene data show CDR1 as MNHEY and CDR2 as SVGAGI. The CDR3 DNA reads TGTGCCAGCAGAAATGACAGGTCCCCGTCTTCCACCATATATTTT. Its translation is CASRNDRSPSSTIYF.

This sequence joins TRBV4-3 and TRBJ2-3; TRBD1 agrees at 8 bases. The CDR3 is 17 residues long. CDR1 and CDR2 (germline): LGHNA, YSLEER. V shed 4 bases, J shed 4 bases, and the junction held 13 bases outside the gene matches. The CDR3 loop reads CASSPQPLTGDADTQYF. Here the CDR3 DNA reads TGCGCCAGCAGCCCTCAGCCTTTGACAGGGGACGCAGATACGCAGTATTTT.

The rearrangement uses TRBV4-2 and TRBJ2-1, with TRBD1 matching 10 bases. The CDR3 length is 14 residues. Germline assignment: CDR1 LGHNA and CDR2 YNFKEQ. V gave up 1 base and J gave up 12 bases; unmatched junction bases: 6. The CDR3 region is CASSQALRTGGQFF. DNA for the CDR3: TGTGCCAGCAGCCAAGCCCTACGGACAGGGGGGCAGTTCTTC.

The V and J genes are TRBV3-1 (or the pseudogene TRBV3-2) and TRBJ2-7, with D maybe TRBD1 (6 bases). Germline CDR1 LGHDT, CDR2 YNNKEL (reference sequence). V shed 0 bases and J shed 5 bases, with 20 bases lying between them. This CDR3 has 17 amino acids. CDR3 nucleotide sequence: TGTGCCAGCAGCCAAGACTTGGGGGACACCCGTCCCCACGAGCAGTACTTC. Encoded protein: CASSQDLGDTRPHEQYF.

The rearrangement uses TRBV5-4 and TRBJ2-7, with a tentative D call TRBD1 (6 bases). CDR1 SGHNT and CDR2 YYREEE come from the germline V gene (reference sequence). V lost 3 bases and J 0 bases, leaving 10 bases between the germline ends. This CDR3 spans 14 amino acids. This CDR3 reads CASSSQGHSYEQYF. CDR3 DNA sequence: TGTGCCAGCAGCTCTCAGGGGCACTCCTACGAGCAGTACTTC.

In this sample, this clone turned up a few times. This chain connects TRBV19 to TRBJ1-1; D is perhaps TRBD1 (5 bases). The germline V and J ends were trimmed by 8 bases and 1 base, with 14 bases remaining between them. The germline V gene has CDR1 LNHDA and CDR2 SQIVND (reference sequence). The CDR3 length is 14 residues. The CDR3 here is CASRTGTSNTEAFF. In DNA, the CDR3 is TGTGCCAGTCGAACCGGGACTTCGAACACTGAAGCTTTCTTT.

The V gene is TRBV18, the J gene TRBJ1-2, with D possibly matching TRBD1 (5 bases). Germline loops: CDR1 KGHSH, CDR2 LQKENI. The CDR3 covers 15 residues. The V and J ends lost 6 bases and 4 bases respectively, with 18 bases between them. CDR3 DNA: TGTGCCAGCTCCCCGGTCGATAGGGGCGCCTATGGCTACACCTTC. This codes for CASSPVDRGAYGYTF.

The chain uses TRBV7-3 and TRBJ2-3; 7 bases line up with TRBD2. V shed 5 bases and J 1 base; nucleotides not matched to a gene: 9. The CDR3 runs to 16 residues. Germline lookup yields CDR1 SGHTA and CDR2 FQGTGA. The CDR3 nucleotides read TGTGCCAGCAGCATAGGGCAGGGAGGGGGCACAGATACGCAGTATTTT. Translated, it gives CASSIGQGGGTDTQYF. Variable domain in full (rest from reference TRBV7-3 and TRBJ2-3): GAGVSQTPSNKVTEKGKYVELRCDPISGHTALYWYRQSLGQGPEFLIYFQGTGAADDSGLPNDRFFAVRPEGSVSTLKIQRTERGDSAVYLCASSIGQGGGTDTQYFGPGTRLTVL.

CDR3 protein: CASSRRGGGEETQYF. In DNA, the CDR3 is TGTGCCAGCAGCCGGAGGGGCGGGGGGGAAGAGACCCAGTACTTC. This rearrangement joins TRBV5-5 to TRBJ2-5, with 9 bases lining up with TRBD2. This CDR3 is built from 15 residues. V gave up 4 bases and J gave up 3 bases; unmatched junction bases: 7. Germline V gene data show CDR1 as SGHKS and CDR2 as YYEKEE (reference sequence). Filled out from reference TRBV5-5 and TRBJ2-5, the complete variable domain reads DAGVTQSPTHLIKTRGQQVTLRCSPISGHKSVSWYQQVLGQGPQFIFQYYEKEERGRGNFPDRFSARQFPNYSSELNVNALLLGDSALYLCASSRRGGGEETQYFGPGTRLLVL.

The V and J genes are TRBV15 and TRBJ2-2, with TRBD1 matching 11 bases. Unmatched junction bases numbered 6, after V lost 5 bases and J lost 4 bases. The V gene's germline CDR1 is LNHNV and CDR2 YYDKDF (reference sequence). The CDR3 contains 16 residues. CDR3 loop: CATSGGQGATTGELFF. CDR3 sequence (DNA): TGTGCCACCAGCGGCGGACAGGGGGCGACCACCGGGGAGCTGTTTTTT.

The genes are TRBV19 and TRBJ1-1; TRBD1 aligns across 8 bases. After removal of 4 bases from V and 1 base from J, the junction contained 5 bases not matched to a gene. Germline V gene lookup returns CDR1 LNHDA and CDR2 SQIVND (reference sequence). The CDR3 is made up of 15 amino acids. The CDR3, as DNA: TGTGCCAGTAGTACCGACAGGGGAGGGAACACTGAAGCTTTCTTT. Translated: CASSTDRGGNTEAFF.

This clone was detected only a few times. The rearrangement joins TRBV30 to TRBJ2-7; D is uncertain. CDR3 length equals 13 residues. Trimming left V 3 bases short and J 3 bases short, with 12 bases between. Germline V gene lookup returns CDR1 GTSNPN and CDR2 SVGIG (reference sequence). CDR3 in DNA: TGTGCCTGGAGCGGATATCGGGTCTACGAGCAGTACTTC. It is translated as CAWSGYRVYEQYF. Full variable domain (missing parts from reference TRBV30 and TRBJ2-7): SQTIHQWPATLVQPVGSPLSLECTVEGTSNPNLYWYRQAAGRGLQLLFYSVGIGQISSEVPQNLSASRPQDRQFILSSKKLLLSDSGFYLCAWSGYRVYEQYFGPGTRLTVT.

The J gene is TRBJ2-4, the V gene TRBV28; the D is unclear. The CDR3 totals 12 residues. With 2 bases removed from V and 6 bases from J, the gap between germline ends came to 5 bases. Germline V gives CDR1 MDHEN, CDR2 SYDVKM. In nucleotides, the CDR3 is TGTGCCAGCAGTTTAGACTTAAACATTCAGTACTTC. Protein: CASSLDLNIQYF.

This chain joins TRBV5-1 and TRBJ2-5; 13 nucleotides align to TRBD2. J gave up 5 bases and V 3 bases, and 7 bases lay outside the gene matches. Germline V gene data show CDR1 as SGHRS and CDR2 as YFSETQ. CDR3 length: 16 amino acids. CDR3: CASSSRTSGGGETQYF. CDR3 nucleotides: TGCGCCAGCAGCTCCAGGACTAGCGGGGGTGGGGAGACCCAGTACTTC.

The chain couples TRBV18 to TRBJ2-2, with 7 bases aligning to TRBD1. V gave up 1 base and J gave up 3 bases; unmatched junction bases: 2. Germline V CDR1 and CDR2: KGHSH, LQKENI. The CDR3 totals 15 residues. The CDR3 DNA reads as TGTGCCAGCTCACCACTGCAGGGGGACACCGGGGAGCTGTTTTTT. Protein sequence: CASSPLQGDTGELFF.

CDR3 in DNA: TGTGCCAGCAGCCAACAGGGTAATCAGCCCCAGCATTTT. This translates into CASSQQGNQPQHF. The V and J genes are TRBV4-2 and TRBJ1-5; tentative D call: TRBD1 (5 bases). The CDR3 is 13 residues long. Between the trimmed V and J ends, which lost 2 bases and 4 bases, there was a span of 6 bases. Germline-derived CDR1 and CDR2 are LGHNA and YNFKEQ.

The chain recombines TRBV11-2 with TRBJ1-1, with TRBD1 identical over 10 bases. The V and J ends lost 4 bases and 4 bases, in that order; junction bases with no gene match: 12. CDR1 is SGHAT and CDR2 is FQNNGV in the germline V gene. The CDR3 loop spans 17 amino acids. The CDR3 is CASSSLDRGQLGTEAFF. CDR3 in DNA: TGTGCCAGCAGCTCTTTAGACAGGGGGCAGTTGGGCACTGAAGCTTTCTTT.

The V call is TRBV6-5, the J call TRBJ1-1; weak D call: TRBD1 (5 bases). Germline CDR1 reads MNHEY; CDR2 reads SVGAGI. Deletions cut 6 bases from V and 3 bases from J, with 17 bases between. This CDR3 has 15 amino acids. The CDR3 coding sequence is TGTGCCAGCAGGTCCCCATCGGGGGAATACACTGAAGCTTTCTTT. As protein: CASRSPSGEYTEAFF.